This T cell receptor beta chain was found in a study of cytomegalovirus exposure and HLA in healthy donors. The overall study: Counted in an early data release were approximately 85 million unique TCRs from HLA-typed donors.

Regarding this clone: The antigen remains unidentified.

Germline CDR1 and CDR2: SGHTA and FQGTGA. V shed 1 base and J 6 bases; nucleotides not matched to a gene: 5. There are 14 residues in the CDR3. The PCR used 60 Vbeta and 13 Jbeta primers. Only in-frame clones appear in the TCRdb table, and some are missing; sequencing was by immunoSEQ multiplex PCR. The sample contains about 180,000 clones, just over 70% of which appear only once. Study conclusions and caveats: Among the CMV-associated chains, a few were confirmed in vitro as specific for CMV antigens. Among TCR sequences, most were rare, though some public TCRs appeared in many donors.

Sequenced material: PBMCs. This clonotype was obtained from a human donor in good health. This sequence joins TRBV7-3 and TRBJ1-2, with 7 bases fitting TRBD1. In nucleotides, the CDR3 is TGTGCCAGCAGCTTAAACCCGGGACAGCATGGCTACACCTTC. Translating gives CASSLNPGQHGYTF.